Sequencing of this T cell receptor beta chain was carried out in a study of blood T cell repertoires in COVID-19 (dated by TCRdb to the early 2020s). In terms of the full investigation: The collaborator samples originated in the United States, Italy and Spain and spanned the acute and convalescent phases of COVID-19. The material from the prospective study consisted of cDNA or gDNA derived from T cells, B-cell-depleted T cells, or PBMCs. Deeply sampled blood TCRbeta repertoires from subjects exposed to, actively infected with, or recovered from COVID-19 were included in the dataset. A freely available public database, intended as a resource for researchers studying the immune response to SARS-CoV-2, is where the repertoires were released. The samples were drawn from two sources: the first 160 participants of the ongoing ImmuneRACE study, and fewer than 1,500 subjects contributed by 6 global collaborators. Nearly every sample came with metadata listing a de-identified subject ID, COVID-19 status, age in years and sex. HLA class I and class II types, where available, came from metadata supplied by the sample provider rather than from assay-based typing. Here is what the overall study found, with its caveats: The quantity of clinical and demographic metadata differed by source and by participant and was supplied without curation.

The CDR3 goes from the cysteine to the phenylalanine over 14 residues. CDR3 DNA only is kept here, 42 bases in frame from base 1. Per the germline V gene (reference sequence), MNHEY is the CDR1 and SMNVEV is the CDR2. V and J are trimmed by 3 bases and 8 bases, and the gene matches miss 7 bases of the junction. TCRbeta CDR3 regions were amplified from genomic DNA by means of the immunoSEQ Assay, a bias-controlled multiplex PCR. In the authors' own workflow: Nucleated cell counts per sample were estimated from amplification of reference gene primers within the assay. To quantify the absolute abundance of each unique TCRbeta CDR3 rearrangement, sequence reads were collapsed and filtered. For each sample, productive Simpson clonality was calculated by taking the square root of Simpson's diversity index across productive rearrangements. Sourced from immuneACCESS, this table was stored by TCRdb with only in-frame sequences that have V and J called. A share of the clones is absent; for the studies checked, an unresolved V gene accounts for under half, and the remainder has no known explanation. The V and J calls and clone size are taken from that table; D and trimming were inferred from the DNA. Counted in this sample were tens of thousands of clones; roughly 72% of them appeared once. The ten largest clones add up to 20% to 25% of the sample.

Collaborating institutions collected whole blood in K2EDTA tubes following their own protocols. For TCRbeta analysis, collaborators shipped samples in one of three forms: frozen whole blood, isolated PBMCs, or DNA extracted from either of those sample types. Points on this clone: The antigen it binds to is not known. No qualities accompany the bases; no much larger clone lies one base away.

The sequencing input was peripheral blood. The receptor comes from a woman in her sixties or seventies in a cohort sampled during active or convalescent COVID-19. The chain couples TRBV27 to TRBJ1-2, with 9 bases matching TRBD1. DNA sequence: TGTGCCAGCAGTTTTGGGGACAGGGCCGGGGGCTACACCTTC. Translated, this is CASSFGDRAGGYTF.